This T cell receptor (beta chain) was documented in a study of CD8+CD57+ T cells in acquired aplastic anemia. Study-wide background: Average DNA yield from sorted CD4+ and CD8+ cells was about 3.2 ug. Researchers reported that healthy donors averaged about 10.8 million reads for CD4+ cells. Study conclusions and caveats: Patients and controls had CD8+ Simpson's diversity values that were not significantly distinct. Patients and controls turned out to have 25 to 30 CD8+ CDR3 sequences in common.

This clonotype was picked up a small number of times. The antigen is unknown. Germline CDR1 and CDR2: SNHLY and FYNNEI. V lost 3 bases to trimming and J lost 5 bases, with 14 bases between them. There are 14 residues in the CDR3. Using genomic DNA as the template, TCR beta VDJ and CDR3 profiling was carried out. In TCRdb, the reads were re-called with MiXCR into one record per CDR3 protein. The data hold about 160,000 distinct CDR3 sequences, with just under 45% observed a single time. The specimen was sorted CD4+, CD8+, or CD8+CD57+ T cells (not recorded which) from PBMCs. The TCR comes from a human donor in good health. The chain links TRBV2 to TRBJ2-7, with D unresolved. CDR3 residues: CASSELVRYDEQYF. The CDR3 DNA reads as TGTGCCAGCAGTGAGTTAGTGAGGTACGACGAGCAGTACTTC.